This is a list of T cell receptor beta chains from one sample in a study of blood T cell repertoires in COVID-19. Repertoires were generated with immunoSEQ multiplex PCR, while TCRdb's copy carries only in-frame clones and drops some. The table includes about 380,000 clones, about 88% detected once. Sequencing was carried out using PBMCs or T cells enriched from blood (not recorded which). Source of these receptors: a woman aged 25 to 39 who had recovered from COVID-19. CDR3s include the opening cysteine and the closing phenylalanine or tryptophan. D genes are given only for firm matches. Only some rows state a clone size, as once, few, many or a class for expanded clones.

>many|NA|TRBJ1-1|TRBV9
TGTGCCAGCAGCGTGGCTTACAGGGTCGGGAACACTGAAGCTTTCTTT
CASSVAYRVGNTEAFF
>NA|NA|TRBJ1-6|TRBV6-5
TGTGCCAGCAGTTCAGGGTTTTGGGATTCACCCCTCCACTTT
CASSSGFWDSPLHF
>NA|NA|TRBJ2-5|TRBV18
TGTGCCAGCTCACCAACTAACGAAGAGACCCAGTACTTC
CASSPTNEETQYF
>NA|NA|TRBJ1-1|TRBV7-8
TGTGCCAGCAGCTTATTAACCAGAAACACTGAAGCTTTCTTT
CASSLLTRNTEAFF
>NA|NA|TRBJ1-5|TRBV28
TGTGCCAGCAGCCGAGTGAGATCGGTTAGCAATCAGCCCCAGCATTTT
CASSRVRSVSNQPQHF
>once|TRBD1|TRBJ2-7|TRBV15
TGTGCCACCAGCAGAGGAACAGGGGGCCACGAGCAGTACTTC
CATSRGTGGHEQYF
>NA|NA|TRBJ1-5|TRBV7-9
TGTGCCAGCGGTCAGACAGTCAATCAGCCCCAGCATTTT
CASGQTVNQPQHF
>NA|TRBD1|TRBJ2-2|TRBV5-4
TGTGCCAGCACCCCGGGGCCGGGACAGTCGGACACCGGGGAGCTGTTTTTT
CASTPGPGQSDTGELFF
>NA|NA|TRBJ1-4|TRBV20-1
TGCAGTGCTAGTAACGGTAATGAAAAACTGTTTTTT
CSASNGNEKLFF
>NA|TRBD1|TRBJ2-1|TRBV24-1
TGTGCCACCAGTGATTTGCTGTCCGGGACAGGGAGAAATGAGCAGTTCTTC
CATSDLLSGTGRNEQFF
>NA|NA|TRBJ2-1|TRBV24-1
TGTGCCACCAGGTCGGGAGACTGGGATGAGCAGTTCTTC
CATRSGDWDEQFF
>NA|NA|TRBJ2-2|TRBV2
TGTGCCAGCAGTGAGGCGGGGTGGCACGGGGAGCTGTTTTTT
CASSEAGWHGELFF
>NA|NA|TRBJ2-7|TRBV6-5
TGTGCCAGCACACCTCCCGGTGGCAGGGTCTACGAGCAGTACTTC
CASTPPGGRVYEQYF
>NA|NA|TRBJ2-2|TRBV27
TGTGCCAGCAGCTGGGCAGGGAGGTCCACCGGGGAGCTGTTTTTT
CASSWAGRSTGELFF
>NA|TRBD1|TRBJ1-1|TRBV5-1
TGCGCCAGCAGCTCTCCGGACAGGGGGTACACTGAAGCTTTCTTT
CASSSPDRGYTEAFF
>NA|NA|TRBJ2-1|TRBV9
TGTGCCAGCAGCGTAGGAGCAGGGATAGTAAATGAGCAGTTCTTC
CASSVGAGIVNEQFF
>NA|NA|TRBJ1-5|TRBV19
TGTGCCAGTAGTATTGGTTTAGGGAGCGCGCGCAATCAGCCCCAGCATTTT
CASSIGLGSARNQPQHF
>NA|NA|TRBJ2-4|TRBV30
TGTGCCTGGGACACACCAGCCAAAAACATTCAGTACTTC
CAWDTPAKNIQYF
>NA|NA|TRBJ2-1|TRBV24-1
TGTGCCACCAGTGAGACTCCGACTAGTAACACCTACAATGAGCAGTTCTTC
CATSETPTSNTYNEQFF
>NA|NA|TRBJ2-3|TRBV6-5
TGTGCCAGCAGTTACGAGCGACCTAGCACAGATACGCAGTATTTT
CASSYERPSTDTQYF
>NA|NA|TRBJ2-2|TRBV29-1
TGCAGCTTTGGGGCCCCCGGGGAGCTGTTTTTT
CSFGAPGELFF
>NA|TRBD1|TRBJ2-3|TRBV19
TGTGCCAGTAGTACCAGACAGGGTAGGACAGATACGCAGTATTTT
CASSTRQGRTDTQYF
>NA|NA|TRBJ2-7|TRBV18
TGTGCCAGCTCACCAGGTCGGCAGGGGCTTTCCTACGAGCAGTACTTC
CASSPGRQGLSYEQYF
>NA|NA|TRBJ2-7|TRBV5-5
TGTGCCAGCAGCCTGGCCGGGTACTCCTACGAGCAGTACTTC
CASSLAGYSYEQYF
>NA|TRBD1|TRBJ2-3|TRBV7-9
TGTGCCAGCAGCTTGCGGGGACAGGGGGCAACAGATACGCAGTATTTT
CASSLRGQGATDTQYF
>NA|TRBD1|TRBJ1-2|TRBV18
TGTGCCAGCTCACCATCGACAGGGGGGGACTATGGCTACACCTTC
CASSPSTGGDYGYTF
>NA|TRBD2|TRBJ2-5|TRBV13
TGTGCCAGCAGTTTAGTTGGACTAGCGGGAGAAGAGACCCAGTACTTC
CASSLVGLAGEETQYF
>NA|TRBD1|TRBJ1-5|TRBV5-3
TGTGCCAGAAGCAAAGGGACAGCTAACAATCAGCCCCAGCATTTT
CARSKGTANNQPQHF
>NA|TRBD1|TRBJ2-3|TRBV23-1
TGCGCCAGCAGTCCAGGGGGTACCACAGATACGCAGTATTTT
CASSPGGTTDTQYF
>NA|TRBD1|TRBJ1-1|TRBV27
TGTGCCAGCAGTCCCGGGACAGGGGGGACTGAAGCTTTCTTT
CASSPGTGGTEAFF
>NA|TRBD2|TRBJ2-7|TRBV28
TGTGCCAGCAGTTGGGAGGGCTCCTACGAGCAGTACTTC
CASSWEGSYEQYF
>NA|TRBD2|TRBJ2-7|TRBV27
TGTGCCAGCAGTTTAACTAGCGGGAATTACGAGCAGTACTTC
CASSLTSGNYEQYF